This TCR beta chain derives from a study of cytomegalovirus exposure and HLA in healthy donors. Study-wide results and limits: A later analysis showed TCR association rates differing by HLA locus, peaking at DRB1 and lowest at HLA-C. Analyses of presence and absence presupposed an approximately uniform sequencing depth across donors.

Note on this clone: Antigen specificity is unknown.

The PCR ran on 60 Vbeta and 13 Jbeta primers. Assay: immunoSEQ multiplex PCR; the TCRdb copy retains only in-frame clones and omits some. The repertoire consists of about 200,000 clones, with roughly 80% occurring once and the leading ten covering about 14%. The TCR sequence derives from a man between 40 and 49 years old in good health and CMV-seronegative. The sample was PBMCs.

CDR3 sequence (DNA): TGTGCCAGCAGTCGGGACAGGGGTAATTCACCCCTCCACTTT. This gives the protein CASSRDRGNSPLHF. The chain uses TRBV6-5 and TRBJ1-6; TRBD1 agrees at 10 bases. Germline V CDR1 and CDR2: MNHEY, SVGAGI. The ends lost 5 bases at V and 6 bases at J; junction bases unmatched: 1. CDR3 length: 14 amino acids.